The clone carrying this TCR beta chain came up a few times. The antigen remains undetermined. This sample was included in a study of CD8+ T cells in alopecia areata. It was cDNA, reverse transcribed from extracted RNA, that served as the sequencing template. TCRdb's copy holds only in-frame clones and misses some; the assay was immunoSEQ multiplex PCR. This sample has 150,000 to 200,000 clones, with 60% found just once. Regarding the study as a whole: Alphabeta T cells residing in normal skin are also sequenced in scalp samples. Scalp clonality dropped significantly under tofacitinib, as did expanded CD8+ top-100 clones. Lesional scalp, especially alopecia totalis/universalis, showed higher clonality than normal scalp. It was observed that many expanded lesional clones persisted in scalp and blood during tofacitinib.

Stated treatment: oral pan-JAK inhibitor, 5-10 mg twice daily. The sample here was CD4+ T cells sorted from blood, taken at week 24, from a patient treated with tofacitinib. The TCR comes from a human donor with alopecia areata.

This CDR3 is CASSLGYNQPQHF. In nucleotides, the CDR3 is TGTGCCAGCAGTTTAGGGTACAATCAGCCCCAGCATTTT. The V and J genes are TRBV28 and TRBJ1-5; D gene unclear. Germline V gene sequence: CDR1 MDHEN, CDR2 SYDVKM. Trimming removed 2 bases from V and 3 bases from J, with 5 bases in between. CDR3 length equals 13 residues.